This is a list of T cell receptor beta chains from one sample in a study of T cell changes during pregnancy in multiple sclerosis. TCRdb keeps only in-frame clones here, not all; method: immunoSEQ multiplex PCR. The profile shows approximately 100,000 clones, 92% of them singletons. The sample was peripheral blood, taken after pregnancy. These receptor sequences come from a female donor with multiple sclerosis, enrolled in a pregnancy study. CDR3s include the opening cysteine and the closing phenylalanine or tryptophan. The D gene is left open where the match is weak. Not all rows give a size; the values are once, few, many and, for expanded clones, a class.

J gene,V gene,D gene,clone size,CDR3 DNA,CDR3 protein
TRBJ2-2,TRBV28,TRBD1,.,TGTGCCAGCAGTTTGGGGACAGGGGCCGGGGAGCTGTTTTTT,CASSLGTGAGELFF
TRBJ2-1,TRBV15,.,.,TGTGCCACCAGCAGAGACAGGTCTCTGGCCAATGAGCAGTTCTTC,CATSRDRSLANEQFF
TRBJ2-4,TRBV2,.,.,TGTGCCAGCAGTGGGCAGGGAAGCCCAAACATTCAGTACTTC,CASSGQGSPNIQYF
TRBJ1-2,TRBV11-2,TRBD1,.,TGTGCCAGCAGCTTAGCTGGGAGACAGGGTGGCTACACCTTC,CASSLAGRQGGYTF
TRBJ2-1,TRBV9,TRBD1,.,TGTGCCAGCAGCGTAGGGGGGGACAGGGGGAATGAGCAGTTCTTC,CASSVGGDRGNEQFF
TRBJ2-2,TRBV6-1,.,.,TGTGCCAGCAGCCTACCGGGACTTAACACCGGGGAGCTGTTTTTT,CASSLPGLNTGELFF
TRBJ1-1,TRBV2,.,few,TGTGCCAGCAGTGAGGAAAGTCCGGGGAACACTGAAGCTTTCTTT,CASSEESPGNTEAFF
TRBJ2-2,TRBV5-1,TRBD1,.,TGCGCCAGCACCCGACAGGGGTACGGCGGGGAGCTGTTTTTT,CASTRQGYGGELFF
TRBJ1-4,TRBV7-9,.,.,TGTGCCAGCAGCCCCAGGTGGGGGGGGCTTGGTGAAAAACTGTTTTTT,CASSPRWGGLGEKLFF
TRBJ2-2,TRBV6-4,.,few,TGTGCCAGCAGTGAAGACGGGGGAAACACCGGGGAGCTGTTTTTT,CASSEDGGNTGELFF
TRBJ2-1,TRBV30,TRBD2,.,TGTGCCTGGTTTTCTAAGCGGGAGGGCCCGATGGAGCAGTTCTTC,CAWFSKREGPMEQFF
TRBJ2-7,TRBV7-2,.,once,TGTGCCAGCAGCTTAGTCTTTGGCTGGGCAGGCTACGAGCAGTACTTC,CASSLVFGWAGYEQYF
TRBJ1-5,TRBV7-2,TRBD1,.,TGTGCCAGCAGCATTACAGGGGGCAATCAGCCCCAGCATTTT,CASSITGGNQPQHF
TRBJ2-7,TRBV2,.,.,TGTGCCAGCAAAACGGTCTACGAGCAGTACTTC,CASKTVYEQYF
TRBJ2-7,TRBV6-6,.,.,TGTGCCAGCAGTTACAATTCCCGACAGGCCTACGAGCAGTACTTC,CASSYNSRQAYEQYF
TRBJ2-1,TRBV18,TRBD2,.,TGTGCCAGCTCACCACCGGCTCCTGAAGCGGGATCCTACAATGAGCAGTTCTTC,CASSPPAPEAGSYNEQFF
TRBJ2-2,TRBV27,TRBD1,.,TGTGCCAGCAGGAGGACAGGGCCGAACACCGGGGAGCTGTTTTTT,CASRRTGPNTGELFF
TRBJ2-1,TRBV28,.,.,TGTGCCAGCAGCCTCGGTCCGCCTGCGTACAATGAGCAGTTCTTC,CASSLGPPAYNEQFF
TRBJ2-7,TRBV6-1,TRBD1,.,TGTGCCAGCACCCTCGGGGGGACAGGGACCTACGAGCAGTACTTC,CASTLGGTGTYEQYF
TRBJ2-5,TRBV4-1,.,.,TGCGCCAGCAGCCAAGGTCCGGGATTGGGAGAGACCCAGTACTTC,CASSQGPGLGETQYF
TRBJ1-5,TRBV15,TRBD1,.,TGTGCCACCAGCCGGACAGGGGGCCGTCAGCCCCAGCATTTT,CATSRTGGRQPQHF
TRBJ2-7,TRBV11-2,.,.,TGTGCCAGCAGCGCCTCGCTGGGGAGCTCCTACGAGCAGTACTTC,CASSASLGSSYEQYF
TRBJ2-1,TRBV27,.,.,TGTGCCAGCAGTACCACACCTCCGGACTCCCCTATCTACAATGAGCAGTTCTTC,CASSTTPPDSPIYNEQFF
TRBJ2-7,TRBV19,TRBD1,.,TGTGCCAGTAGTGGCTTCCGGGACAGGGGATCCTACGAGCAGTACTTC,CASSGFRDRGSYEQYF
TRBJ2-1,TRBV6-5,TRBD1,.,TGTGCCAGCAGCGTGCGGACAGGGTTCTACAATGAGCAGTTCTTC,CASSVRTGFYNEQFF
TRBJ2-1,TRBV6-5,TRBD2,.,TGTGCCAGTACACTAGCGGGAGGCTACAATGAGCAGTTCTTC,CASTLAGGYNEQFF
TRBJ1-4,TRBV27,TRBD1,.,TGTGCCAGCAGTTCCCAGGGGGCGTGGGAAAAACTGTTTTTT,CASSSQGAWEKLFF
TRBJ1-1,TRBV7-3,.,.,TGTGCCAGCAGCTTATATTCTTGGGGAGACACTGAAGCTTTCTTT,CASSLYSWGDTEAFF
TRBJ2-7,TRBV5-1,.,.,TGCGCCAGCAGCTTGGTTTTGGTGTCGGCTAGCCTCTTAATGAACGAGCAGTACTTC,CASSLVLVSASLLMNEQYF
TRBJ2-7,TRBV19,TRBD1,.,TGTGCCAGTAGTCCCACAGGGGGACGAGTCTACGAGCAGTACTTC,CASSPTGGRVYEQYF
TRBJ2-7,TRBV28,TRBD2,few,TGTGCCAGCAGTTTAGGCGGGAGCTCCTACGAGCAGTACTTC,CASSLGGSSYEQYF
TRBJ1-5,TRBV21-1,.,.,TGTGCCAGCAGCAAACGGGACAGGGTGAGCAATCAGCCCCAGCATTTT,CASSKRDRVSNQPQHF